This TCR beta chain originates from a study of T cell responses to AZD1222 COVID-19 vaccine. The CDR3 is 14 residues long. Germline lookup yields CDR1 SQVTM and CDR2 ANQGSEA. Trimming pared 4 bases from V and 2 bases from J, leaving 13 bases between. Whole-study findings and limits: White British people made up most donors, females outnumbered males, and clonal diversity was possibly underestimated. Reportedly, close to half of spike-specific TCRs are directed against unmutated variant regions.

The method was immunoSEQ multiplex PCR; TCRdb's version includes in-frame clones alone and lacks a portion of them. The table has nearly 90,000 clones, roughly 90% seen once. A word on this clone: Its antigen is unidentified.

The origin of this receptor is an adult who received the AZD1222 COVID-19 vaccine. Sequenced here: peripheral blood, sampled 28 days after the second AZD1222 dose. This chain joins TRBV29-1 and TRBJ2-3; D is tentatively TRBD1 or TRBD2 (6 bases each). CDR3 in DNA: TGCAGCGTTGTATTGGGGGGCCTCACAGATACGCAGTATTTT. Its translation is CSVVLGGLTDTQYF.